This T cell receptor gamma chain was recorded in a study of gamma delta lymphoproliferative disorders and STAT genes. Study as a whole: At least 50 ng of genomic DNA went into each LymphoTrack Dx TCRG Assay library.

Study-level points and caveats: In whole-repertoire clustering, gamma separated patients from controls, unlike delta.

PBMCs from patients and controls supplied the genomic DNA for sequencing. The V gene's germline CDR1 is EGSNGY and CDR2 YDSYNSKV. The CDR3 spans 13 residues. TCRdb used CATT to re-call clones from the multiplex PCR reads. This repertoire shows around 780 gamma-chain clones, roughly 30% found once; its top ten account for roughly two fifths. This clone was recorded a few times. Its antigen remains unknown. TCRdb's protein, taken from a much larger clone, differs from this DNA's translation at residue 5, likely owing to a read error; the protein displayed comes from the DNA. The source is a human donor in good health. This chain joins TRGV2 and TRGJ1 or TRGJ2. The J gene, absent from TCRdb, was called here by matching the DNA to germline. Sequenced: blood. This chain's CDR3 is CATWVGPHYKKLF. The DNA of the CDR3 is TGTGCCACCTGGGTCGGGCCTCATTATAAGAAACTCTTT.